This T cell receptor (beta chain) comes out of a study of blood T cell repertoires in COVID-19. Clones were read by immunoSEQ multiplex PCR, and TCRdb kept only the in-frame ones, dropping some. The table lists around 220,000 clones, about nine tenths of them singletons. Residents of 24 US areas, aged roughly 18 to 89 years, made up the participants. The TCR was taken from a woman aged 25 to 39 with acute COVID-19. The sequenced sample consisted of PBMCs or T cells enriched from blood (not recorded which).

The CDR3 here is CASSSQGSNTEAFF. CDR3 nucleotide sequence: TGTGCCAGCAGCTCACAGGGGTCTAACACTGAAGCTTTCTTT. The chain recombines TRBV7-2 with TRBJ1-1, with 7 bases identical to TRBD1. The CDR3 sequence is 14 residues long. In germline, CDR1 is SGHTA, CDR2 FQGNSA. Losses at the gene ends were 4 bases for V and 2 bases for J; bases not matched to a gene: 4.